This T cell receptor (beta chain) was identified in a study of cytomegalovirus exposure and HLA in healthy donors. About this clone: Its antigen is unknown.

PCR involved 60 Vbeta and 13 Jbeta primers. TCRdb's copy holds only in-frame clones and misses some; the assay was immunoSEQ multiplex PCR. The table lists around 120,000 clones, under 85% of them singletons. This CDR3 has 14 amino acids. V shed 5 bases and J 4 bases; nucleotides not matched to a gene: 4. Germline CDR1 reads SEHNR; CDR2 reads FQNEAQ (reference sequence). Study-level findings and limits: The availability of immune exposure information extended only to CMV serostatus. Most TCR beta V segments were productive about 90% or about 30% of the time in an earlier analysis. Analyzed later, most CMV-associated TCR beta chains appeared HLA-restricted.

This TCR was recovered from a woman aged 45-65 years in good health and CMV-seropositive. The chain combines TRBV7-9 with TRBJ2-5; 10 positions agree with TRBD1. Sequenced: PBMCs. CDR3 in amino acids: CASSVGTGVETQYF. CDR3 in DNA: TGTGCCAGCAGCGTCGGGACAGGGGTAGAGACCCAGTACTTC.